The clone carrying this TCR beta chain was counted between two and nine times. What it binds is unknown. This specimen comes from a study of radiotherapy plus CTLA-4 blockade in lung cancer. From germline, CDR1 is MNHEY and CDR2 SVGAGI. The CDR3 has 15 residues. Trimming at V came to 6 bases and at J to 3 bases, leaving 10 bases not matched to a gene. Study-level results: Reported findings show early blood T cell clone dynamics, with interferon-beta, best predicted response.

Assay used: immunoSEQ multiplex PCR; TCRdb lists only in-frame clones, some missing. The sample carries around 30,000 clones, roughly three quarters recorded once. V gene TRBV6-5 combines with J gene TRBJ2-5, with TRBD1 identical over 7 bases. The clonotype originates from a human donor with non-small cell lung cancer whose response to radiotherapy plus ipilimumab could not be evaluated. Sequenced material: peripheral blood, taken from a patient treated with radiotherapy plus ipilimumab. The CDR3 spells CASRTSARGKETQYF. The CDR3 DNA sequence: TGTGCCAGCAGGACGTCGGCCAGGGGGAAAGAGACCCAGTACTTC.